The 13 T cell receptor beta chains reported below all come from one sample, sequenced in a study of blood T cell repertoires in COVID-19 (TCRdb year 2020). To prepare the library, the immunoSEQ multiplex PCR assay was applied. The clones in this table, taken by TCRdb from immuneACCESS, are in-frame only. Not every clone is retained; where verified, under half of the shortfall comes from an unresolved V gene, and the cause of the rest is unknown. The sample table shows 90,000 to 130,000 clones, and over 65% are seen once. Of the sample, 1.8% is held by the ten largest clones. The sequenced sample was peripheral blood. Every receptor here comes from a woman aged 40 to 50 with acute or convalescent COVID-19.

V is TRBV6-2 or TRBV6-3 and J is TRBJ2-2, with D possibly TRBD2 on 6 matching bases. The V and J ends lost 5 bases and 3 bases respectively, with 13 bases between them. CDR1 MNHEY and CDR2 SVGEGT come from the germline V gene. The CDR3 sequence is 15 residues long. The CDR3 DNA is TGTGCCAGCAGTCCCGGGGGACGGGACACCGGGGAGCTGTTTTTT. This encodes CASSPGGRDTGELFF.

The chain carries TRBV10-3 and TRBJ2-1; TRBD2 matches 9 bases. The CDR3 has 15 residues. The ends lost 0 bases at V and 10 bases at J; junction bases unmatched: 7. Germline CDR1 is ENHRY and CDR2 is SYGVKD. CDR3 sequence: CAISESSGGRAEQFF. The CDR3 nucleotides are TGTGCCATCAGTGAGTCAAGCGGGGGGAGGGCGGAGCAGTTCTTC.

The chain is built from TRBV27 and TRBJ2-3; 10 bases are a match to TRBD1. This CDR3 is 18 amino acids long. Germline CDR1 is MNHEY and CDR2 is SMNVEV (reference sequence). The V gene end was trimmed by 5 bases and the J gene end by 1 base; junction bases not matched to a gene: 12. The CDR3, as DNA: TGTGCCAGCAGTCCCTTACCCGGGACAGGGGTCCGCACAGATACGCAGTATTTT. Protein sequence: CASSPLPGTGVRTDTQYF.

The CDR3 DNA follows: TGTGCCAGCAGCCGTAGCGGGGGGGCCCCTGAGCAGTTCTTC. This translates into CASSRSGGAPEQFF. V gene TRBV11-2 combines with J gene TRBJ2-1; 11 bases map to TRBD2. CDR1 and CDR2 from the germline V gene are SGHAT and FQNNGV. This CDR3 spans 14 amino acids. V trimming: 5 bases; J trimming: 9 bases; junction bases outside the gene matches: 6.

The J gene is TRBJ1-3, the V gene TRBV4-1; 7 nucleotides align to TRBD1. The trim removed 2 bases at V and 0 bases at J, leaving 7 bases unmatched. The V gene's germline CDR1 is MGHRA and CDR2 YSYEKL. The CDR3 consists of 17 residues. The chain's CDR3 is CASSQPDRAPSGNTIYF. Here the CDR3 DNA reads TGCGCCAGCAGCCAACCCGACAGGGCCCCCTCTGGAAACACCATATATTTT.

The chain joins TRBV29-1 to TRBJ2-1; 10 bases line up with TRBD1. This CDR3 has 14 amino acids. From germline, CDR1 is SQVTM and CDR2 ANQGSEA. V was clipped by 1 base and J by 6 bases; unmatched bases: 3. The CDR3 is CSVEGGTGANEQFF. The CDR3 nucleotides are TGCAGCGTTGAAGGAGGGACAGGGGCCAATGAGCAGTTCTTC.

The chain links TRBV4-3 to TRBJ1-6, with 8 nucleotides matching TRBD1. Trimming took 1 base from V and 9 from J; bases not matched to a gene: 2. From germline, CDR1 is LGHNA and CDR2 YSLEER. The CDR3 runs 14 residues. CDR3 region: CASSQGTGTSPLHF. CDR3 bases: TGCGCCAGCAGCCAAGGGACAGGGACTTCACCCCTCCACTTT.

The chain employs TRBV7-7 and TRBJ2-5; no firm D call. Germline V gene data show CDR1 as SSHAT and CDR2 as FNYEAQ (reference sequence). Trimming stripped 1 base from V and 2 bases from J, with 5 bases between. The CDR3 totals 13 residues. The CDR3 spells CASSLGRQETQYF. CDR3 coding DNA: TGTGCCAGCAGCTTAGGTAGACAAGAGACCCAGTACTTC.

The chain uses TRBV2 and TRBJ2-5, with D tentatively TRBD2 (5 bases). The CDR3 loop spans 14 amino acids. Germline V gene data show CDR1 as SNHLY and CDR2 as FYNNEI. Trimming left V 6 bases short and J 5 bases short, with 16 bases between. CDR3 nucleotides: TGTGCCAGCAGCGCCCTAGGCGGAGGCGAGACCCAGTACTTC. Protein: CASSALGGGETQYF.

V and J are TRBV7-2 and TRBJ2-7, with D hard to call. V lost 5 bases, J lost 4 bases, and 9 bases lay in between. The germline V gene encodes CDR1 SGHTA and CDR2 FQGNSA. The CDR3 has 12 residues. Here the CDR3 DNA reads TGTGCCAGCAGCCCAACCGGGTACGAGCAGTACTTC. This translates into CASSPTGYEQYF.

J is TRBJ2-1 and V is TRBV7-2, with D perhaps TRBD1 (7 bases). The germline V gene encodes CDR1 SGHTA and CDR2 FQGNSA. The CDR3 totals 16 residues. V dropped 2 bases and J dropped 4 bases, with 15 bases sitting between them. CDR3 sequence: CASSLNGQGGYNEQFF. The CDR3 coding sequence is TGTGCCAGCAGCTTAAACGGGCAGGGGGGTTACAATGAGCAGTTCTTC.

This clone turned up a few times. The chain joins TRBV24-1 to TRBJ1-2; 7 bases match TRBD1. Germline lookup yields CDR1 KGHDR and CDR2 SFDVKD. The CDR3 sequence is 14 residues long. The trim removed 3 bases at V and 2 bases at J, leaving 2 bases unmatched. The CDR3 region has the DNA TGTGCCACCAGTGATCCAGGGGGGAACTATGGCTACACCTTC. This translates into CATSDPGGNYGYTF.

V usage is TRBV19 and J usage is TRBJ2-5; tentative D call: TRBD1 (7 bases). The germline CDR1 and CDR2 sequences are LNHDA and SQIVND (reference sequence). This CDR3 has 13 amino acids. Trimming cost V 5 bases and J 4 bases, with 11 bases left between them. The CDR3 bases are TGTGCCAGTAGTCCCCAGGGGGGAGAGACCCAGTACTTC. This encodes CASSPQGGETQYF.